The rows below give T cell receptor beta chains drawn from one sample of a study of CD8 T cells in ankylosing spondylitis. TCRdb reanalysed the 5' RACE reads using MiXCR and keeps one entry per CDR3 protein. The sample holds fewer than 500,000 distinct CDR3 sequences; roughly a quarter are singletons and the top ten take over 0.8%. Sequencing was performed on blood, either unsorted or a sorted T cell fraction (not recorded which). These receptors were collected from a male donor with ankylosing spondylitis. The CDR3 runs from the conserved cysteine through the conserved F or W. A D gene is named only where the DNA matches it firmly. Expanded clones get a size class; other rows say once, few or many, or leave the size out.

j_gene,d_gene,v_gene,abundance,CDR3nt,CDR3aa
TRBJ1-4,TRBD1,TRBV12-3/TRBV12-4,-,TGTGCCACCGCCGACAGGGAGAGCACAACTAATGAAAAACTGTTTTTT,CATADRESTTNEKLFF
TRBJ2-5,-,TRBV4-2,-,TGTGCCAGCAGCCAGAAACCGGGACTGGGTACGAAGACCCAGTACTTC,CASSQKPGLGTKTQYF
TRBJ2-1,TRBD2,TRBV20-1,few,TGCAGTGCTGTACTGTGGAGGACTAGCGGGAGTAATGAGCAGTTCTTC,CSAVLWRTSGSNEQFF
TRBJ2-3,TRBD2,TRBV12-3/TRBV12-4,few,TGTGCCAGCGCGGGACGGGAGGCGCAGTATTTT,CASAGREAQYF
TRBJ1-1,-,TRBV6-5,-,TGTGCCGGCAGTTACTCCTGGACAGAACCCTTCACCACTGAAGCTTTCTTT,CAGSYSWTEPFTTEAFF
TRBJ1-2,-,TRBV7-2,many,TGTGCCAGCAGCTTTCGGGCAGGTCTTAACTATGGCTACACCTTC,CASSFRAGLNYGYTF
TRBJ1-5,TRBD1,TRBV20-1,-,TGCAGTGCTGGAGGACAGGGGGCTCCCAATCAGCCCCAGCATTTT,CSAGGQGAPNQPQHF
TRBJ2-2,-,TRBV2,-,TGTGCCAGCAGATTGGAGCACACCGGGGAGCTGTTTTTT,CASRLEHTGELFF
TRBJ1-1,-,TRBV6-5,few,TGTGCCAGCAGTTACGCCGGGATTAGTAGCACTGAAGCTTTCTTT,CASSYAGISSTEAFF
TRBJ1-1,-,TRBV3-1,few,TGTGCCAGCAGTCACCACGGACGAACGGGGGCAGCTTTCTTT,CASSHHGRTGAAFF